A selection of T cell receptor beta chains follows, all from one sample in a study of blood T cell repertoires in COVID-19. Sequencing was performed with immunoSEQ multiplex PCR; in TCRdb, only in-frame clones are kept and a portion is missing. The sample has about 220,000 clones, 86% seen once. The sequenced material came from peripheral blood. The receptors shown here come from a woman between 45 and 60 years old with COVID-19, enrolled during active disease. The CDR3 runs from the conserved cysteine through the conserved F or W. D genes are given only for firm matches. Rows may omit the clone size; those that give it use once, few, many or a size class.

TRBJ2-3,TRBV19,TRBD1,NA,CASSMGQGIDTQYF,TGTGCCAGTAGTATGGGACAGGGGATAGATACGCAGTATTTT
TRBJ1-3,TRBV10-3,NA,NA,CAISESNSFSGNTIYF,TGTGCCATCAGTGAGTCGAACAGTTTCTCTGGAAACACCATATATTTT
TRBJ1-1,TRBV7-9,NA,NA,CASSLVNWGLGTEAFF,TGTGCCAGCAGCCTTGTTAATTGGGGGCTTGGCACTGAAGCTTTCTTT
TRBJ2-7,TRBV30,TRBD2,NA,CAWSRWTAGGKNEQYF,TGTGCCTGGAGTAGGTGGACTGCGGGGGGGAAGAACGAGCAGTACTTC
TRBJ2-6,TRBV13,NA,NA,CASSLDPWSGPGANVLTF,TGTGCCAGCAGCTTAGACCCCTGGTCAGGGCCCGGGGCCAACGTCCTGACTTTC
TRBJ1-1,TRBV10-3,NA,NA,CAISAGGTEAFF,TGTGCCATCAGTGCCGGGGGAACTGAAGCTTTCTTT
TRBJ1-6,TRBV2,NA,NA,CASRETRDSPLHF,TGTGCCAGCAGGGAGACCCGCGATTCACCCCTCCACTTT
TRBJ1-6,TRBV7-8,NA,NA,CASSYNILNSYNSPLHF,TGTGCCAGCAGCTATAACATCCTTAACTCCTATAATTCACCCCTCCACTTT
TRBJ1-2,TRBV19,NA,NA,CASSWQNYGYTF,TGTGCCAGTAGTTGGCAGAACTATGGCTACACCTTC
TRBJ2-4,TRBV7-9,NA,NA,CASTPRRDGDIQYF,TGTGCCAGCACCCCGAGGAGGGATGGGGACATTCAGTACTTC
TRBJ2-3,TRBV25-1,NA,NA,CASSVAETSTDTQYF,TGTGCCAGCAGTGTAGCGGAAACTAGCACAGATACGCAGTATTTT
TRBJ2-7,TRBV12-3/TRBV12-4,NA,NA,CASTLRGRYEQYF,TGTGCCAGCACCCTTCGTGGCCGTTACGAGCAGTACTTC
TRBJ1-5,TRBV28,TRBD1,once,CASSEQGAQQPQHF,TGTGCCAGCAGTGAACAGGGGGCTCAACAGCCCCAGCATTTT
TRBJ1-2,TRBV27,NA,NA,CASSSGPRNYYGYTF,TGTGCCAGCAGTTCCGGTCCCAGGAATTACTATGGCTACACCTTC
TRBJ1-2,TRBV5-4,TRBD1,NA,CASSLGQGNGYTF,TGTGCCAGCAGCTTGGGACAGGGTAATGGCTACACCTTC
TRBJ2-3,TRBV24-1,TRBD2,NA,CATSDYPRGGNTDTQYF,TGTGCCACCAGTGATTACCCCCGGGGGGGCAACACAGATACGCAGTATTTT
TRBJ2-6,TRBV5-1,TRBD1,NA,CASSLNYRGTGANVLTF,TGCGCCAGCAGCTTAAACTACAGGGGAACTGGGGCCAACGTCCTGACTTTC
TRBJ1-5,TRBV3-1/TRBV3-2,NA,once,CASSRHISNQPQHF,TGTGCCAGCAGCCGGCATATCAGCAATCAGCCCCAGCATTTT
TRBJ1-6,TRBV6-1,NA,NA,CASSEVSRISPLHF,TGTGCCAGCAGTGAAGTGTCCAGGATCTCACCCCTCCACTTT
TRBJ2-2,TRBV11-2,TRBD1,NA,CASSLWDSHTGELFF,TGTGCCAGCAGCTTGTGGGACAGCCACACCGGGGAGCTGTTTTTT
TRBJ2-3,TRBV5-3,TRBD2,NA,CARSLVGGGDPSTDTQYF,TGTGCCAGAAGCTTGGTAGGCGGGGGGGACCCTAGCACAGATACGCAGTATTTT
TRBJ1-2,TRBV4-1,TRBD1,NA,CASSRASGQGNSGYTF,TGCGCCAGCAGCCGGGCATCTGGACAGGGGAATAGCGGCTACACCTTC
TRBJ1-1,TRBV7-6,NA,NA,CASSLTGGGVREAFF,TGTGCCAGCAGCCTTACGGGTGGAGGGGTGAGAGAAGCTTTCTTT
TRBJ1-4,TRBV6-5,NA,NA,CASRPLMETNEKLFF,TGTGCCAGCAGACCCCTCATGGAGACTAATGAAAAACTGTTTTTT
TRBJ2-3,TRBV30,NA,NA,CAWGKTGGLGYTQYF,TGTGCCTGGGGAAAGACTGGAGGGTTGGGATATACGCAGTATTTT
TRBJ1-4,TRBV28,TRBD1,NA,CASSFPRDRGNEKLFF,TGTGCCAGCAGCTTCCCCCGGGACAGGGGTAATGAAAAACTGTTTTTT
TRBJ1-6,TRBV19,TRBD1,NA,CASSGRGIGSPLHF,TGTGCCAGTAGCGGCAGGGGGATAGGATCACCCCTCCACTTT
TRBJ1-4,TRBV6-5,NA,NA,CASSYSGAGEKLFF,TGTGCCAGCAGTTACTCGGGAGCGGGAGAAAAACTGTTTTTT
TRBJ2-6,TRBV10-1,NA,NA,CASSFSGANVLTF,TGCGCCAGCAGCTTTTCTGGGGCCAACGTCCTGACTTTC
TRBJ2-1,TRBV24-1,TRBD2,NA,CATMTSGGYNEQFF,TGTGCCACCATGACTAGCGGGGGGTACAATGAGCAGTTCTTC
TRBJ2-6,TRBV19,NA,NA,CASLNRGGANVLTF,TGTGCCTCATTAAATCGAGGGGGGGCCAACGTCCTGACTTTC
TRBJ2-7,TRBV5-1,NA,NA,CASSRDNSYEQYF,TGCGCCAGCAGCAGGGACAACTCCTACGAGCAGTACTTC